The T cell receptor (beta chain) under discussion was sequenced for a study of blood T cell repertoires in COVID-19. In the study overall: Samples came from the United States, Italy and Spain, spanning acute and convalescent COVID-19. PBMCs, B-cell-depleted T cells, or T cells were the source of the cDNA or gDNA that made up the material.

The CDR3 has 12 residues. The junction had 8 bases not matched to a gene; V was cut back by 6 bases and J by 9 bases. Germline V gives CDR1 MDHEN, CDR2 SYDVKM. How the authors handled the data: Scientists estimated how many nucleated cells there were by amplifying reference gene primers. Here immunoSEQ multiplex PCR was the method, and the copy in TCRdb shows in-frame clones only, minus some. That table gives V, J and clone size, and the DNA gave D and trimming. This sample carries about 260,000 clones, over 75% of them seen once, and the ten largest clones take 0.65% to 0.8%. This TCR was sampled from a human donor in a cohort sampled during active COVID-19. J is TRBJ2-7 and V is TRBV28; 7 positions match TRBD1. The sample comprised peripheral blood. CDR3 sequence reads: CASRLDRLGQYF. Here the CDR3 DNA reads TGTGCCAGCAGATTGGACAGGCTCGGGCAGTACTTC.